Each of the 28 T cell receptor beta chains below was sequenced from the same sample in a study of T cell changes during pregnancy in multiple sclerosis. Some clones are missing from TCRdb's copy, which holds only in-frame ones; the method was immunoSEQ multiplex PCR. Of around 73,000 clones in the sample, over 80% were seen once. The specimen was peripheral blood, collected in the third trimester of pregnancy. The receptors were gathered from a female donor in good health, enrolled as a control in a pregnancy study.

The chain couples TRBV21-1 to TRBJ1-2; the listed D gene, TRBD1, was not tested against the DNA. TRBV21-1 is annotated as a pseudogene. The CDR3 is made up of 12 amino acids. This chain's CDR3 is CASSPDRNGYTF. In nucleotides, the CDR3 is TGTGCCAGCAGCCCGGACAGGAATGGCTACACCTTC.

The chain employs TRBV6-1 and TRBJ2-7; 7 bases are shared with TRBD1. The germline gives CDR1 MNHNS, CDR2 SASEGT. The CDR3 runs to 14 residues. V was clipped by 5 bases and J by 0 bases; unmatched bases: 4. CDR3 sequence: CASSWGQSSYEQYF. CDR3 sequence (DNA): TGTGCCAGCAGTTGGGGACAGTCCTCCTACGAGCAGTACTTC.

The V call is TRBV7-9, the J call TRBJ2-1, with a tentative D call TRBD1 (7 bases). The germline gives CDR1 SEHNR, CDR2 FQNEAQ (reference sequence). The CDR3 has 13 residues. The ends were cut back, 4 bases at V and 9 bases at J, with 13 bases in the middle. The CDR3 region has the DNA TGTGCCAGCAGCTCCTCAGGGGGAGGTGAGCAGTTCTTC. This encodes CASSSSGGGEQFF.

The rearrangement uses TRBV5-6 and TRBJ1-5; unclear D gene. V lost 3 bases, J lost 3 bases, and 13 bases lay in between. Germline V CDR1 and CDR2: SGHDT, YYEEEE. The CDR3 consists of 15 residues. CDR3 DNA: TGTGCCAGCAGCTCCGGGTCACGATACAATCAGCCCCAGCATTTT. Translation: CASSSGSRYNQPQHF.

This clone is a singleton in its sample. The rearrangement links TRBV15 to TRBJ1-2; tentatively, D is TRBD1 (6 bases). The CDR3 loop spans 17 amino acids. The V gene lost 1 base and the J gene lost 4 bases, with 19 bases spanning the gap. Germline CDR1 is LNHNV and CDR2 is YYDKDF (reference sequence). The CDR3 spells CATSRGVSGVGGYGYTF. The CDR3 DNA is TGTGCCACCAGCAGAGGTGTATCTGGAGTAGGGGGCTATGGCTACACCTTC. Supplemented by reference TRBV15 and TRBJ1-2, the full variable domain reads DAMVIQNPRYQVTQFGKPVTLSCSQTLNHNVMYWYQQKSSQAPKLLFHYYDKDFNNEADTPDNFQSRRPNTSFCFLDIRSPGLGDTAMYLCATSRGVSGVGGYGYTFGSGTRLTVV.

Remarks on this clone: Mismatch with germline at one junction end may stem from a read error. The V gene is TRBV7-9, the J gene TRBJ2-7, with 10 bases lining up with TRBD1. This CDR3 region has 16 residues. The germline gives CDR1 SEHNR, CDR2 FQNEAQ (reference sequence). This chain's CDR3 is CASSLAWTGGRGEQYF. Written as DNA, the CDR3 is TGTGCCAGCAGCCTAGCGTGGACAGGGGGAAGAGGGGAGCAGTACTTC.

The rearrangement links TRBV2 to TRBJ2-2; unclear D gene. V lost 6 bases and J 0 bases, leaving 14 bases between the germline ends. CDR1 is SNHLY, CDR2 FYNNEI, per germline. CDR3 length: 16 residues. CDR3 DNA sequence: TGTGCCAGCAGACCCTCGGCAGGTCCGAACACCGGGGAGCTGTTTTTT. Translated, it gives CASRPSAGPNTGELFF.

The chain combines TRBV7-2 with TRBJ2-5, with TRBD1 identical over 7 bases. The J segment lost 2 bases and the V segment lost 5 bases, leaving 5 bases of the junction unmatched. CDR3 length: 14 amino acids. Germline V gives CDR1 SGHTA, CDR2 FQGNSA. CDR3 in DNA: TGTGCCAGCAGCCAACCAGGGGGACAAGAGACCCAGTACTTC. Translated: CASSQPGGQETQYF.

The chain combines TRBV5-4 with TRBJ2-3, with TRBD2 identical over 11 bases. Germline lookup yields CDR1 SGHNT and CDR2 YYREEE (reference sequence). After removal of 3 bases from V and 2 bases from J, the junction contained 5 bases not matched to a gene. The CDR3 contains 16 residues. In DNA form, the CDR3 reads TGTGCCAGCAGCTCTAGCGGGGGGATCACCACAGATACGCAGTATTTT. Its translation is CASSSSGGITTDTQYF.

CDR3 residues: CASSPRTGREQYF. The CDR3, as DNA: TGTGCCAGCAGCCCGCGGACAGGGAGGGAGCAGTACTTC. The chain links TRBV9 to TRBJ2-5; weak D call: TRBD1 (8 bases). The V gene lost 4 bases and the J gene lost 11 bases, with 18 bases spanning the gap. The CDR3 length is 13 residues. From germline, CDR1 is SGDLS and CDR2 YYNGEE.

The V gene is TRBV11-3, the J gene TRBJ2-1; D gene uncertain. This CDR3 is built from 12 residues. The germline CDR1 and CDR2 sequences are SGHNT and YENEEA. V was cut by 5 bases and J by 13 bases, with 15 bases left in between. The CDR3 is CASSLYEQVQFF. Here the CDR3 DNA reads TGTGCCAGCAGCCTTTACGAGCAGGTCCAGTTCTTC.

The chain employs TRBV19 and TRBJ2-7, with D possibly being TRBD1 (5 bases). Germline CDR1 LNHDA, CDR2 SQIVND (reference sequence). Trimming cost V 4 bases and J 0 bases, with 16 bases left between them. The CDR3 length is 16 residues. CDR3 coding DNA: TGTGCCAGTAGTACAGTACAGGTTACAAGCTCCTACGAGCAGTACTTC. As protein: CASSTVQVTSSYEQYF. Full variable domain (remainder filled in from reference TRBV19 and TRBJ2-7): DGGITQSPKYLFRKEGQNVTLSCEQNLNHDAMYWYRQDPGQGLRLIYYSQIVNDFQKGDIAEGYSVSREKKESFPLTVTSAQKNPTAFYLCASSTVQVTSSYEQYFGPGTRLTVT.

This clone was detected only once. The V and J genes are TRBV27 and TRBJ2-1, with unresolved D. CDR3 length: 13 residues. With 6 bases removed from V and 6 bases from J, the gap between germline ends came to 12 bases. Germline V gene lookup returns CDR1 MNHEY and CDR2 SMNVEV (reference sequence). The CDR3 region is CASSSGTRNEQFF. DNA for the CDR3: TGTGCCAGCAGCTCAGGAACCCGCAATGAGCAGTTCTTC.

The genes are TRBV7-2 and TRBJ2-7; 16 bases align to TRBD2. The trim removed 5 bases at V and 6 bases at J, leaving 10 bases unmatched. This CDR3 has 17 amino acids. Looked up from germline, CDR1 is SGHTA and CDR2 is FQGNSA. The CDR3 protein is CASSPPRGLAGGGEQYF. CDR3 in DNA: TGTGCCAGCAGCCCACCCCGGGGACTAGCGGGGGGGGGCGAGCAGTACTTC.

This chain uses TRBV28 with TRBJ1-1; TRBD1 is a possible D gene (6 bases). The ends were cut back, 7 bases at V and 4 bases at J, with 13 bases in the middle. The germline gives CDR1 MDHEN, CDR2 SYDVKM. This CDR3 comprises 13 residues. CDR3: CASNVQGRTEAFF. The DNA for the CDR3 is TGTGCCAGCAACGTACAGGGACGCACTGAAGCTTTCTTT.

The V and J genes are TRBV6-1 and TRBJ2-7, with TRBD2 identical over 7 bases. The CDR3 has 16 residues. The V segment lost 1 base and the J segment 4 bases; nucleotides outside the gene matches: 10. The germline V gene encodes CDR1 MNHNS and CDR2 SASEGT. For the CDR3, the DNA is TGTGCCAGCAGTGAAGGGGGAGGGGCCTCTTTTTACGAGCAGTACTTC. It encodes CASSEGGGASFYEQYF.

CDR3 DNA sequence: TGTGCCAGCAGCGATGACAGTATTACTACAGATACGCAGTATTTT. Its protein is CASSDDSITTDTQYF. The chain couples TRBV9 to TRBJ2-3, with a tentative D call TRBD1 (5 bases). The CDR3 sequence is 15 residues long. Deletions cut 3 bases from V and 3 bases from J, with 14 bases between. Germline CDR1 and CDR2: SGDLS and YYNGEE.

J is TRBJ1-5 and V is TRBV30; maybe TRBD1 (5 bases). The CDR3 length is 13 residues. Trimming took off 0 bases at V and 7 bases at J, with 10 bases between the two ends. Germline CDR1 and CDR2: GTSNPN and SVGIG (reference sequence). The CDR3 reads CAWSVGVRQPQHF. The CDR3 DNA reads TGTGCCTGGAGTGTAGGGGTTCGGCAGCCCCAGCATTTT.

V usage is TRBV4-1 and J usage is TRBJ2-3; TRBD2 matches 9 bases. This CDR3 has 16 residues. V shed 1 base, J shed 5 bases, and the junction held 7 bases outside the gene matches. The V gene's germline CDR1 is MGHRA and CDR2 YSYEKL. CDR3 sequence reads: CASSQGGRGGQDTQYF. In DNA form, the CDR3 reads TGCGCCAGCAGCCAAGGAGGGCGGGGGGGCCAAGATACGCAGTATTTT.

The chain recombines TRBV28 with TRBJ2-1, with 10 bases identical to TRBD2. The V gene's germline CDR1 is MDHEN and CDR2 SYDVKM. The junction had 23 bases not matched to a gene; V was cut back by 6 bases and J by 9 bases. The length of the CDR3 is 19 residues. CDR3: CASSLPWAGASGSIPEQFF. Written as DNA, the CDR3 is TGTGCCAGCAGCCTCCCTTGGGCAGGGGCTAGCGGGAGTATCCCTGAGCAGTTCTTC.

The chain recombines TRBV11-2 with TRBJ1-2; D remains ambiguous. This CDR3 has 14 amino acids. V lost 2 bases to trimming and J lost 0 bases, with 7 bases between them. Germline CDR1 is SGHAT and CDR2 is FQNNGV. CDR3 sequence reads: CASSLQAANYGYTF. For the CDR3, the DNA is TGTGCCAGCAGCTTACAGGCAGCTAACTATGGCTACACCTTC.

V is TRBV9 and J is TRBJ2-1; TRBD2 aligns across 7 bases. Germline V lookup: CDR1 SGDLS, CDR2 YYNGEE. V gave up 0 bases and J gave up 6 bases; unmatched junction bases: 9. The CDR3 length is 16 residues. CDR3 sequence (DNA): TGTGCCAGCAGCGTAGGCTGGCGCGGGAGAATCAATGAGCAGTTCTTC. It is translated as CASSVGWRGRINEQFF.

This rearrangement joins TRBV5-8 to TRBJ2-1; D possibly corresponds to TRBD2 (7 bases). CDR1 SGHTS and CDR2 YDEGEE come from the germline V gene. Trimming pared 6 bases from V and 7 bases from J, leaving 20 bases between. The CDR3 has 15 residues. CDR3 amino acids: CASTLGGLLGNEQFF. The CDR3 DNA follows: TGTGCCAGCACCCTCGGGGGGCTACTTGGGAATGAGCAGTTCTTC.

This chain uses TRBV6-5 with TRBJ2-1; D is perhaps TRBD2 (5 bases). Germline CDR1 reads MNHEY; CDR2 reads SVGAGI. This CDR3 has 15 amino acids. Deletions cut 6 bases from V and 4 bases from J, with 16 bases between. The CDR3 loop is CASRYSASGYNEQFF. CDR3 bases: TGTGCCAGCAGGTATTCAGCGAGCGGATACAATGAGCAGTTCTTC.

The sample holds one count of this clone. This chain uses TRBV28 with TRBJ2-1; TRBD2 matches at 10 bases. The CDR3 totals 14 residues. Per the germline V gene, CDR1 is MDHEN and CDR2 is SYDVKM. V lost 10 bases and J lost 6; bases outside the gene matches: 9. Here the CDR3 reads CAITSGKVGNEQFF. DNA of the CDR3: TGTGCCATCACTAGCGGGAAAGTCGGCAATGAGCAGTTCTTC.

The V and J genes are TRBV9 and TRBJ2-1, with 11 nucleotides matching TRBD2. Germline CDR1 and CDR2: SGDLS and YYNGEE. CDR3 length: 13 residues. The J segment lost 9 bases and the V segment lost 4 bases, leaving 3 bases of the junction unmatched. CDR3 region: CASSSSGRSEQFF. DNA for the CDR3: TGTGCCAGCAGCTCTAGCGGGAGGTCTGAGCAGTTCTTC.

The CDR3 nucleotides are TGCGCCAGCAGCACCCCCTGGGCTAATGCCCACGAGCAGTACTTC. Amino acids: CASSTPWANAHEQYF. The rearrangement links TRBV4-1 to TRBJ2-7; D is unclear. Deletions cut 5 bases from V and 5 bases from J, with 19 bases between. CDR3 length: 15 amino acids. Germline CDR1 and CDR2: MGHRA and YSYEKL.

A single count supports this clone. The chain employs TRBV5-4 and TRBJ2-1; unclear D gene. Germline lookup yields CDR1 SGHNT and CDR2 YYREEE (reference sequence). Between the trimmed V and J ends, which lost 0 bases and 8 bases, there was a span of 6 bases. This CDR3 is 12 amino acids long. Here the CDR3 reads CASSLDGYEQFF. DNA of the CDR3: TGTGCCAGCAGCTTGGACGGGTATGAGCAGTTCTTC.